Each of the 15 T cell receptor beta chains below was sequenced from the same sample in a study of regulatory T cells in long-lasting Graves disease. HTBI primers from iRepertoire and Arm-PCR of CDR3 regions yielded the TCR beta libraries. TCRdb recomputed calls from the multiplex PCR reads with MiXCR, one row per CDR3 protein. Of around 420,000 distinct CDR3 sequences in the sample, roughly a sixth were seen once. The time point: newly diagnosed GD, antithyroid drugs for less than 3 months. Scientists built the TCR library using RNA that was extracted from PBMCs. The sequences come from peripheral blood mononuclear cells (PBMCs), collected at new diagnosis, from a patient treated with antithyroid drugs. Every receptor here comes from a female donor with Graves disease.

This clonotype was found many times. The gene calls are TRBV2 and TRBJ2-6, with D uncertain. This CDR3 spans 15 amino acids. The germline V gene encodes CDR1 SNHLY and CDR2 FYNNEI. V was cut by 11 bases and J by 0 bases, with 14 bases left in between. The CDR3 region has the DNA TGTGCCGGCGCGTCCGGGTTCTCTGGGGCCAACGTCCTGACTTTC. Translating gives CAGASGFSGANVLTF.

This clonotype was seen more than once but under ten times. The CDR3 region is CASTETGTYEQYF. The CDR3 DNA reads TGTGCCAGCACCGAGACGGGGACCTACGAGCAGTACTTC. The J gene is TRBJ2-7, the V gene TRBV28, with D maybe TRBD2 (5 bases). Germline values: CDR1 MDHEN, CDR2 SYDVKM. The V end lost 7 bases, the J end lost 2 bases, and 12 bases lay between the germline ends. There are 13 residues in the CDR3. The full variable domain, completed using reference TRBV28 and TRBJ2-7, is DVKVTQSSRYLVKRTGEKVFLECVQDMDHENMFWYRQDPGLGLRLIYFSYDVKMKEKGDIPEGYSVSREKKERFSLILESASTNQTSMYLCASTETGTYEQYFGPGTRLTVT.

This clonotype has a handful of counts. The CDR3 reads CASSFKSGGNQETQYF. DNA for the CDR3: TGTGCCAGCAGTTTTAAGAGCGGGGGGAACCAAGAGACCCAGTACTTC. This chain joins TRBV12-3 or TRBV12-4 and TRBJ2-5; 9 bases are shared with TRBD2. The CDR3 loop spans 16 amino acids. Trimming cost V 3 bases and J 0 bases; bases outside gene matches: 5.

This clonotype was found many times. CDR3 DNA sequence: TGTGCCACCAGCAGAGACGTAGTAGACAATGAGCAGTTCTTC. Amino acid sequence: CATSRDVVDNEQFF. V is TRBV15 and J is TRBJ2-1; D call uncertain. The CDR3 has 14 residues. CDR1 and CDR2 (germline): LNHNV, YYDKDF (reference sequence). Deletions cut 0 bases from V and 5 bases from J, with 8 bases between.

This clonotype was seen repeatedly, ten times or more. The chain links TRBV28 to TRBJ1-2; maybe TRBD1 (5 bases). The CDR3 runs 14 residues. Trimming shortened V by 5 bases and J by 4 bases, and 14 bases separated the two germline ends. Germline CDR1 and CDR2: MDHEN and SYDVKM. For the CDR3, the DNA is TGTGCCAGCAGTCCTGATGACAGTATCTATGGCTACACCTTC. This codes for CASSPDDSIYGYTF.

The table lists this clonotype with many counts. J is TRBJ1-6 and V is TRBV20-1, with 10 bases identical to TRBD1. The length of the CDR3 is 15 residues. Germline trimming cut 5 bases from V and 10 bases from J; bases unmatched to any gene: 11. The V gene's germline CDR1 is DFQATT and CDR2 SNEGSKA (reference sequence). The CDR3 here is CSALHTGQGYSPLHF. As DNA, the CDR3 is TGCAGTGCTCTCCACACGGGACAGGGGTACTCACCCCTCCACTTT.

V gene TRBV7-9 combines with J gene TRBJ1-5, with TRBD1 as a possible D gene (5 bases). V was cut by 1 base and J by 8 bases, with 9 bases left in between. Germline V gene sequence: CDR1 SEHNR, CDR2 FQNEAQ (reference sequence). The CDR3 is 13 amino acids. The CDR3 nucleotides are TGTGCCAGCAGCTTAGGGACAAGCGAGCCCCAGCATTTT. Protein: CASSLGTSEPQHF.

This clonotype was seen more than once but under ten times. The chain combines TRBV12-3 or TRBV12-4 with TRBJ2-5, with 9 bases lining up with TRBD2. This CDR3 has 14 residues. After removal of 5 bases from V and 5 bases from J, the junction contained 6 bases not matched to a gene. In DNA form, the CDR3 reads TGTGCCAGCAGTAGGCGGGAGGGCCTGGAGACCCAGTACTTC. Its translation: CASSRREGLETQYF.

There are many counts of this clonotype. V and J are TRBV11-2 and TRBJ1-2; 12 bases agree with TRBD1. The CDR3 is made up of 17 amino acids. Germline V CDR1 and CDR2: SGHAT, FQNNGV. The junction had 14 bases not matched to a gene; V was cut back by 7 bases and J by 5 bases. This CDR3 reads CASTGTGGEWGEYGYTF. CDR3 DNA sequence: TGTGCCAGCACCGGGACAGGGGGCGAATGGGGCGAATATGGCTACACCTTC.

This clonotype appeared many times. This chain uses TRBV20-1 with TRBJ2-7; TRBD2 aligns across 12 bases. The CDR3 loop spans 15 amino acids. Germline assignment: CDR1 DFQATT and CDR2 SNEGSKA (reference sequence). Losses at the gene ends were 2 bases for V and 1 base for J; bases not matched to a gene: 3. For the CDR3, the DNA is TGCAGTGCTAGATCACTAGCGGGAGGTTCCTACGAGCAGTACTTC. It yields the protein CSARSLAGGSYEQYF.

This clonotype has a count of ten or more. The J gene is TRBJ2-1, the V gene TRBV12-3 or TRBV12-4; tentatively, D is TRBD1 (5 bases). This CDR3 region has 16 residues. V was trimmed by 3 bases and J by 2 bases, leaving 14 bases between them. The chain's CDR3 is CASSLQAGYPYNEQFF. DNA of the CDR3: TGTGCCAGCAGTTTGCAAGCAGGGTACCCCTACAATGAGCAGTTCTTC.

This clonotype was detected many times. The chain uses TRBV7-2 and TRBJ1-4; 7 nucleotides match TRBD1. The trim removed 5 bases at V and 3 bases at J, leaving 0 bases unmatched. The CDR3 is 13 residues long. In germline, CDR1 is SGHTA, CDR2 FQGNSA. The CDR3 sequence: CASSDRANEKLFF. In DNA, the CDR3 is TGTGCCAGCAGCGACAGGGCTAATGAAAAACTGTTTTTT.

This clonotype was picked up many times. The chain combines TRBV28 with TRBJ2-3; maybe TRBD1 (6 bases). The CDR3 loop spans 15 amino acids. CDR1 is MDHEN and CDR2 is SYDVKM in the germline V gene. Trimming shortened V by 3 bases and J by 4 bases, and 14 bases separated the two germline ends. CDR3 sequence (DNA): TGTGCCAGCAGTTTTCCCCCCAGGGGCCCAGATACGCAGTATTTT. Its protein is CASSFPPRGPDTQYF.

This clonotype came up many times. The chain joins TRBV27 to TRBJ1-5; D remains ambiguous. CDR1 and CDR2 (germline): MNHEY, SMNVEV (reference sequence). Trimming took off 6 bases at V and 5 bases at J, with 11 bases between the two ends. This CDR3 region has 13 residues. The CDR3 reads CASSPFSYQPQHF. CDR3 bases: TGTGCCAGCAGCCCTTTCTCCTATCAGCCCCAGCATTTT.

This clonotype was observed at least ten times. The chain employs TRBV28 and TRBJ1-5; 8 bases are a match to TRBD1. This CDR3 comprises 15 residues. V was clipped by 2 bases and J by 6 bases; unmatched bases: 6. The germline CDR1 and CDR2 sequences are MDHEN and SYDVKM. The CDR3 DNA reads as TGTGCCAGCAGTTTACGACAGGGGAACGGTCAGCCCCAGCATTTT. Protein product: CASSLRQGNGQPQHF.